The clone carrying this TCR beta chain was counted at least ten times. In TCRdb, the reads were re-called with MiXCR into one record per CDR3 protein. The data hold about 97,000 distinct CDR3 sequences, with roughly 31% observed a single time. The entry originates in a study of type 1 regulatory T cells. Study-wide background: T-allo10 is an in vitro-generated, Tr1-enriched CD4 T cell product specific for alloantigen.

Germline CDR1 reads MGHDK; CDR2 reads SYGVNS. The V gene lost 4 bases and the J gene lost 5 bases, with 8 bases spanning the gap. The CDR3 length is 13 residues. The source of this sequence is a human donor in good health. Sequencing input: CD4+ T cells, either the whole sample or a sorted fraction (not recorded which). The rearrangement uses TRBV25-1 and TRBJ2-2; D ambiguous. The CDR3 reads CASSVMQTGELFF. CDR3 nucleotide sequence: TGTGCCAGCAGTGTGATGCAGACCGGGGAGCTGTTTTTT.